The entry below gives a single TCR beta chain sequence along with its context. Antigen unknown. The CDR3 spans 14 residues. Germline CDR1 and CDR2: SGHRS and YFSETQ. Losses at the gene ends were 0 bases for V and 4 bases for J; bases not matched to a gene: 4. Sequence data for DNA of cultured CD4+ T cells were generated by the Oncomine TCR Beta short-read assay. TCRdb ran MiXCR on the PCR reads and lists one entry per CDR3 protein. The sample has almost 20,000 distinct CDR3 sequences, roughly two fifths seen once. As to treatment: roughly 10-day PBMC culture with coronavirus spike peptide pools or control peptides (ViraFEST assay). The data stem from a study of vaccination and CD4 T cells after COVID-19.

The sample consisted of CD4+ T cells from blood, cultured in vitro, taken before SARS-CoV-2 vaccination. This receptor was obtained from a human donor who received a COVID-19 vaccine. The chain combines TRBV5-1 with TRBJ2-7; TRBD1 matches 7 bases. In nucleotides, the CDR3 is TGCGCCAGCAGCTTGGAACAGGGGATGTACGAGCAGTACTTC. It translates to CASSLEQGMYEQYF.